This T cell receptor (beta chain) was captured by sequencing in a study of regulatory T cells in long-lasting Graves disease. General study findings and limits: TRBV28, TRBJ1-2 and TRBJ2-5 were favored in persistent disease.

CDR1 SQVTM and CDR2 ANQGSEA come from the germline V gene. Trimming removed 3 bases from V and 4 bases from J; junction bases left unmatched: 12. The length of the CDR3 is 16 residues. Investigators prepared the TCR beta libraries by applying iRepertoire HTBI primers and Arm-PCR of CDR3 regions. From the multiplex PCR reads, TCRdb called clonotypes with MiXCR, one entry per CDR3 protein. The sample lists approximately 210,000 distinct CDR3 sequences, about 17% occurring once. This sample's time point: newly diagnosed GD, antithyroid drugs for less than 3 months. The TCR library was made from RNA extracted from PBMCs. This clonotype was detected many times. Its antigen is undetermined.

The receptor comes from a female donor with Graves disease. The chain uses TRBV29-1 and TRBJ2-7, with 10 bases identical to TRBD2. Specimen: peripheral blood mononuclear cells (PBMCs), collected at new diagnosis, from a patient treated with antithyroid drugs. The CDR3 protein is CSVDGRKTSGAYEQYF. In nucleotides, the CDR3 is TGCAGCGTTGACGGGAGAAAAACTAGCGGGGCGTACGAGCAGTACTTC.